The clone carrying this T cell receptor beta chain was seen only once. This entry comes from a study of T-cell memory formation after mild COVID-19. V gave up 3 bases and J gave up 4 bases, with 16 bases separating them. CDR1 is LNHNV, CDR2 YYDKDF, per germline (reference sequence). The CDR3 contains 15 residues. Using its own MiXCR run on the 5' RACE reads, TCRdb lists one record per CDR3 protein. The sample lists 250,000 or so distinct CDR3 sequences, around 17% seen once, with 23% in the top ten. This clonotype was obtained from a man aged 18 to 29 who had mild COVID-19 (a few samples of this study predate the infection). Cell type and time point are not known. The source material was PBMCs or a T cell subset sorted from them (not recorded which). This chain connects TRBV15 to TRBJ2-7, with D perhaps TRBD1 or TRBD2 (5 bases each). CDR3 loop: CATSSSGQRAYEQYV. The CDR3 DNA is TGTGCCACCAGCAGTTCGGGGCAGAGAGCGTACGAGCAGTACGTC.